Following are 3 T cell receptor beta chains from one sample sequenced in a study of blood T cells in healthy people across ages (dated by TCRdb to the mid-2010s). The method behind the library was 5' RACE. For sequencing, an Illumina HiSeq 2500 was employed. A second PCR of 7 to 11 cycles was run with a J-beta primer mix and a sample-barcoded 5' primer. TCRdb's own reprocessing of the public reads used fastp at Q25 and MiXCR and kept productive beta chains. Rows matching on CDR3 protein sequence are summarized as one entry with the most common DNA and genes. This sample lists approximately 580,000 distinct CDR3 sequences; around 24% were detected once. Jointly, the top ten make up roughly 10% of the sample. This sample also belongs to another study, concerning T cells of mothers and their children.

Sequencing was carried out using blood. The receptor source for this set is a boy under 18 in good health.

This rearrangement joins TRBV28 to TRBJ2-5; 9 positions match TRBD1. The junction had 19 bases not matched to a gene; V was cut back by 6 bases and J by 5 bases. This CDR3 is 18 amino acids long. The germline gives CDR1 MDHEN, CDR2 SYDVKM. This CDR3 reads CASRTSPRDRALSETQYF. CDR3 bases: TGTGCCAGCAGGACGTCCCCCCGGGACAGGGCACTCTCGGAGACCCAGTACTTC.

This clonotype came up many times. The rearrangement joins TRBV14 to TRBJ2-1; TRBD2 matches 8 bases. CDR3 length: 18 residues. From germline, CDR1 is SGHDN and CDR2 FVKESK. The ends lost 1 base at V and 10 bases at J; junction bases unmatched: 18. CDR3 sequence: CASSQGWILAGPSEEQFF. CDR3 sequence (DNA): TGTGCCAGCAGCCAAGGGTGGATATTAGCGGGGCCTTCTGAGGAGCAGTTCTTC.

This chain uses TRBV7-6 with TRBJ1-4; D unclear. In germline, CDR1 is SGHVS, CDR2 FNYEAQ. The CDR3 sequence is 15 residues long. V gave up 2 bases and J gave up 14 bases, with 21 bases separating them. The CDR3 region has the DNA TGTGCCAGCAGCTTAAAATCGGCAGACCGGGCGTATCTGTTTTTT. Translated: CASSLKSADRAYLFF.